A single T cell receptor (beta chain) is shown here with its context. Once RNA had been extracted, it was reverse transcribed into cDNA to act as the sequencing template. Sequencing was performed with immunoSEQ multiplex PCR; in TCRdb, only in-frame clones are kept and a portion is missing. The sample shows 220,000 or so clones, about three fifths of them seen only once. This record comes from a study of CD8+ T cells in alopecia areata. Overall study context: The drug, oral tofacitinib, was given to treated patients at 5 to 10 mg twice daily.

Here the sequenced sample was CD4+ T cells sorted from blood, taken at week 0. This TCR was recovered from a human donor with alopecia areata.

CDR3 coding DNA: TGCGCCAGCAGCCAAGGTCCGCTAGCGGGAGACGAGACCCAGTACTTC. As protein: CASSQGPLAGDETQYF. V is TRBV4-1 and J is TRBJ2-5; 10 bases are a match to TRBD2. J gave up 5 bases and V 1 base, and 7 bases lay outside the gene matches. CDR3 length: 16 residues. Germline lookup yields CDR1 MGHRA and CDR2 YSYEKL.